The clone carrying this T cell receptor (beta chain) occurred many times. This specimen belongs to a study of T cell repertoires in cytomegalovirus infection. TCRdb re-derived calls from the reads in MiXCR, one entry per CDR3 protein. The repertoire has around 270,000 distinct CDR3 sequences, approximately 9.2% of them found once; the top ten carry more than 13%. Germline CDR1 is SEHNR and CDR2 is FQNEAQ (reference sequence). This CDR3 is 14 amino acids long. The V end lost 0 bases, the J end lost 5 bases, and 10 bases lay between the germline ends. This clonotype was obtained from a human donor in good health (CMV status not recorded). Some clones in this sample may be carry-over from other donors' samples. This chain joins TRBV7-9 and TRBJ2-5; D assignment may be TRBD1 or TRBD2 (6 bases each). Input material: PBMCs. As DNA, the CDR3 is TGTGCCAGCAGCTTAGCCGGGGGCATGGAGACCCAGTACTTC. As protein: CASSLAGGMETQYF.